This T cell receptor (beta chain) was identified during a study of cytomegalovirus exposure and HLA in healthy donors. Germline V lookup: CDR1 KGHSH, CDR2 LQKENI. This CDR3 has 13 amino acids. V gave up 8 bases and J gave up 0 bases; unmatched junction bases: 1. It was with 60 Vbeta and 13 Jbeta primers that the PCR ran. Here immunoSEQ multiplex PCR was the method, and the copy in TCRdb shows in-frame clones only, minus some. In the table there are over 200,000 clones, just over 75% of which are singletons. The sequence was obtained from a woman aged 55-69 years in good health and CMV-seropositive. Sequenced sample: PBMCs. The chain combines TRBV18 with TRBJ2-3, with TRBD2 matching 8 bases. In DNA form, the CDR3 reads TGTGCCAGCCGGGAGGGGAGCACAGATACGCAGTATTTT. This translates into CASREGSTDTQYF.